The 17 T cell receptor beta chains listed next were all sequenced from one sample in a study of response to subunit inactivated influenza vaccine. TCRdb re-called the RT-PCR reads through MiXCR, storing one row per CDR3 protein. This sample has about 650,000 distinct CDR3 sequences, with 14% found just once. Sequencing was performed on PBMCs from blood, taken about 14 days before vaccination. The receptors here all came from a man aged 50-60 years who received an inactivated influenza vaccine.

This clonotype was detected only a few times. The rearrangement uses TRBV5-1 and TRBJ2-1; maybe TRBD1 (5 bases). Trimming pared 0 bases from V and 8 bases from J, leaving 12 bases between. The CDR3 has 14 amino acids. In germline, CDR1 is SGHRS, CDR2 YFSETQ. The CDR3: CASSLAFQGHEQFF. The CDR3 DNA follows: TGCGCCAGCAGCTTGGCCTTTCAGGGCCATGAGCAGTTCTTC.

Only a few counts were recorded for this clonotype. The chain has TRBV7-9 and TRBJ2-1, with D possibly matching TRBD2 (5 bases). This CDR3 region has 17 residues. CDR1 and CDR2 (germline): SEHNR, FQNEAQ (reference sequence). Between the trimmed V and J ends, which lost 8 bases and 6 bases, there was a span of 26 bases. This CDR3 is CASSTDLTEEDGNEQFF. CDR3 bases: TGTGCCAGCTCCACCGACTTAACAGAGGAGGATGGCAATGAGCAGTTCTTC. Looking up the rest from reference TRBV7-9 and TRBJ2-1 gives the full variable domain: DTGVSQNPRHKITKRGQNVTFRCDPISEHNRLYWYRQTLGQGPEFLTYFQNEAQLEKSRLLSDRFSAERPKGSFSTLEIQRTEQGDSAMYLCASSTDLTEEDGNEQFFGPGTRLTVL.

The chain is built from TRBV27 and TRBJ2-7; TRBD2 aligns across 7 bases. Trimming cost V 1 base and J 3 bases; bases outside gene matches: 6. Per germline, CDR1 MNHEY and CDR2 SMNVEV (reference sequence). This CDR3 is built from 15 residues. The CDR3 coding sequence is TGTGCCAGCAGTTTATTCGCTAGCGGAGTCTACGAGCAGTACTTC. It translates to CASSLFASGVYEQYF.

This chain links TRBV30 with TRBJ2-2; the D is unclear. Germline V gene sequence: CDR1 GTSNPN, CDR2 SVGIG (reference sequence). V lost 4 bases and J 0 bases, leaving 12 bases between the germline ends. The CDR3 runs 15 residues. The CDR3 region is CAWIEPRANTGELFF. CDR3 bases: TGTGCCTGGATAGAGCCCCGCGCGAACACCGGGGAGCTGTTTTTT.

This clonotype was observed a few times. The chain is built from TRBV15 and TRBJ2-3; TRBD2 agrees at 13 bases. The germline V gene has CDR1 LNHNV and CDR2 YYDKDF (reference sequence). CDR3 length: 15 amino acids. Trimming removed 5 bases from V and 14 bases from J; junction bases left unmatched: 13. The CDR3 sequence is CATSDGRTSGRAPYF. The CDR3 DNA reads as TGTGCCACCAGCGACGGTCGGACTAGCGGGAGAGCCCCGTATTTT.

The rearrangement joins TRBV10-3 to TRBJ2-2, with 12 bases matching TRBD1. The CDR3 length is 15 residues. V gave up 6 bases and J gave up 6 bases; unmatched junction bases: 5. Germline V gene lookup returns CDR1 ENHRY and CDR2 SYGVKD. CDR3 region: CAIRPGQGAAGELFF. The DNA for the CDR3 is TGTGCCATCAGACCGGGACAGGGGGCGGCCGGGGAGCTGTTTTTT.

The gene calls are TRBV9 and TRBJ2-3, with TRBD2 matching 12 bases. The CDR3 runs 16 residues. Trimming took 2 bases from V and 6 from J; bases not matched to a gene: 7. CDR1 and CDR2 from the germline V gene are SGDLS and YYNGEE. CDR3: CASSVLAGGQQDTQYF. As DNA, the CDR3 is TGTGCCAGCAGCGTCCTAGCGGGAGGGCAACAGGATACGCAGTATTTT.

In its sample, this clonotype was seen many times. The chain carries TRBV29-1 and TRBJ2-1; 7 bases map to TRBD1. The CDR3 spans 13 residues. Germline-derived CDR1 and CDR2 are SQVTM and ANQGSEA. V lost 7 bases, J lost 0 bases, and 3 bases stayed unmatched. This CDR3 is CSATGSSYNEQFF. The CDR3 bases are TGCAGCGCGACAGGGAGCTCCTACAATGAGCAGTTCTTC.

In this sample, this clonotype turned up a few times. The V call is TRBV2, the J call TRBJ1-5, with D tentatively TRBD1 (6 bases). V was shortened by 6 bases and J by 1 base, with 13 bases between the two germline ends. CDR1 is SNHLY and CDR2 is FYNNEI in the germline V gene. The length of the CDR3 is 15 residues. The DNA of the CDR3 is TGTGCCAGCAGCCGGGACACCCCCAGCAATCAGCCCCAGCATTTT. As protein: CASSRDTPSNQPQHF.

This clonotype was counted ten times or more. This sequence joins TRBV3-1 and TRBJ2-7; 8 bases map to TRBD1. CDR3 length: 15 residues. CDR1 is LGHDT and CDR2 is YNNKEL in the germline V gene (reference sequence). The V gene end was trimmed by 5 bases and the J gene end by 2 bases; junction bases not matched to a gene: 8. The CDR3 region has the DNA TGTGCCAGCAGCGCCTCCGGGACAGGAGCCTACGAGCAGTACTTC. It encodes CASSASGTGAYEQYF.

This clonotype occurred a few times. V and J are TRBV19 and TRBJ2-2, with TRBD1 matching 9 bases. The CDR3 consists of 15 residues. Germline assignment: CDR1 LNHDA and CDR2 SQIVND (reference sequence). After removal of 3 bases from V and 7 bases from J, the junction contained 6 bases not matched to a gene. The CDR3 spells CASSIRGQGVGELFF. CDR3 DNA sequence: TGTGCCAGTAGTATTAGGGGACAGGGAGTCGGGGAGCTGTTTTTT.

V usage is TRBV29-1 and J usage is TRBJ2-7, with D unclear. The CDR3 has 12 residues. The germline CDR1 and CDR2 sequences are SQVTM and ANQGSEA. Deletions cut 4 bases from V and 6 bases from J, with 13 bases between. CDR3 protein: CSVVPTTGEQYF. The CDR3, as DNA: TGCAGCGTTGTTCCCACTACCGGCGAGCAGTACTTC.

The gene calls are TRBV5-1 and TRBJ2-7; 12 bases map to TRBD1. The germline V gene has CDR1 SGHRS and CDR2 YFSETQ. Trimming took 4 bases from V and 5 from J; bases not matched to a gene: 7. CDR3 length: 15 amino acids. The CDR3: CASSTSGTGGNEQYF. In DNA, the CDR3 is TGCGCCAGCAGCACGTCCGGGACAGGGGGCAACGAGCAGTACTTC.

This clonotype was observed a few times. The CDR3 spells CASSQDIGQSYEQYF. The CDR3 coding sequence is TGCGCCAGCAGCCAAGACATAGGACAGTCCTACGAGCAGTACTTC. The chain recombines TRBV4-3 with TRBJ2-7; possibly TRBD1 for D (6 bases). Trimming removed 0 bases from V and 1 base from J, with 10 bases in between. CDR3 length: 15 amino acids. Germline-derived CDR1 and CDR2 are LGHNA and YSLEER.

This clonotype was seen a few times. The chain links TRBV2 to TRBJ2-3; no firm D call. CDR1 and CDR2 (germline): SNHLY, FYNNEI. The CDR3 consists of 15 residues. Trimming took off 2 bases at V and 0 bases at J, with 9 bases between the two ends. The DNA of the CDR3 is TGTGCCAGCAGTGAATGGAGCACCAGCACAGATACGCAGTATTTT. This codes for CASSEWSTSTDTQYF.

This clonotype has only a few counts. The V gene is TRBV7-6, the J gene TRBJ2-1; 9 bases align to TRBD2. Germline lookup yields CDR1 SGHVS and CDR2 FNYEAQ. The CDR3 covers 15 residues. V lost 5 bases to trimming and J lost 6 bases; unmatched junction nucleotides: 8. The CDR3 DNA is TGTGCCAGCAGCCTAATAGCGGGAGATGGCAATGAGCAGTTCTTC. It codes for CASSLIAGDGNEQFF.

This clonotype occurred a few times. CDR3 residues: CASSPDRGTNEKLFF. In nucleotides, the CDR3 is TGTGCCAGCAGCCCTGACAGGGGAACTAATGAAAAACTGTTTTTT. The rearrangement links TRBV7-8 to TRBJ1-4; TRBD1 matches 8 bases. Unmatched junction bases numbered 3, after V lost 5 bases and J lost 1 base. CDR3 size: 15 residues. Germline lookup yields CDR1 SGHVS and CDR2 FQNEAQ.